This T cell receptor (beta chain) comes out of a study of control samples from healthy donors and cancer patients. The repertoire was sequenced with immunoSEQ multiplex PCR; TCRdb's copy has only in-frame clones and lacks some. The sample includes more than 70,000 clones, under 90% of them seen just once. This clone has only a few counts. The length of the CDR3 is 15 residues. V was clipped by 0 bases and J by 2 bases, with 10 bases between them. Germline V gene data show CDR1 as MNHEY and CDR2 as SMNVEV (reference sequence). The TCR comes from a man aged 55 to 70 with lung cancer. The sequencing sample was made of PBMCs. The V gene is TRBV27, the J gene TRBJ2-5; D ambiguous. The CDR3 sequence: CASSLSLGLQETQYF. CDR3 bases: TGTGCCAGCAGTTTATCTTTAGGGTTACAAGAGACCCAGTACTTC.